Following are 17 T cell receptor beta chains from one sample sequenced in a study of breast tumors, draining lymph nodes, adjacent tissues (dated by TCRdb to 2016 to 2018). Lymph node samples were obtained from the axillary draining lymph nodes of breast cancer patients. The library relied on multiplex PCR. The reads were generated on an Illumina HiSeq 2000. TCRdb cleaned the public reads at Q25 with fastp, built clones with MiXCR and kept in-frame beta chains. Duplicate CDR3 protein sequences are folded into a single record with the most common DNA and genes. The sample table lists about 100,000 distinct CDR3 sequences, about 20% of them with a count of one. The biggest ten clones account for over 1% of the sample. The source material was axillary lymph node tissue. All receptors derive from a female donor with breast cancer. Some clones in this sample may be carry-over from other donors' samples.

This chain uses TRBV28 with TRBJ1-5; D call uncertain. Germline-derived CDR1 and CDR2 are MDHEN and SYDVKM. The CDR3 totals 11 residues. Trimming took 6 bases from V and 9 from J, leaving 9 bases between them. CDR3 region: CASSPTGPQHF. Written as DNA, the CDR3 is TGTGCCAGCAGCCCCACGGGGCCCCAGCATTTT.

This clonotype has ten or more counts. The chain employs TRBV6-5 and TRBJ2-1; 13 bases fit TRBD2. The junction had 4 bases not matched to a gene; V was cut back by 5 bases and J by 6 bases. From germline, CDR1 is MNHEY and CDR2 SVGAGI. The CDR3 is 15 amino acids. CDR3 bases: TGTGCCAGCAGTACGGGACTAGCGGGATTCAATGAGCAGTTCTTC. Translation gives CASSTGLAGFNEQFF.

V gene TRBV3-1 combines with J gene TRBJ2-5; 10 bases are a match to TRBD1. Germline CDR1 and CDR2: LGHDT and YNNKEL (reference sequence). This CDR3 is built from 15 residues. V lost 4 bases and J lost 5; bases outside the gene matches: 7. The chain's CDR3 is CASSPHDRGLETQYF. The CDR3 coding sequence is TGTGCCAGCAGCCCGCACGACAGGGGGCTGGAGACCCAGTACTTC.

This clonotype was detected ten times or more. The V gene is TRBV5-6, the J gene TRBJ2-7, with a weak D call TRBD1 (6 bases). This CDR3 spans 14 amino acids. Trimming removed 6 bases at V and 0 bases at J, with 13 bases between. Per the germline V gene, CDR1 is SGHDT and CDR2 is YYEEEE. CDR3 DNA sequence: TGTGCCAGCAACCCGACAGGCCTCTCCTACGAGCAGTACTTC. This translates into CASNPTGLSYEQYF.

DNA for the CDR3: TGTGCCAGCAGTAGCCTCGGGGGGGGCTATGGCTACACCTTC. Translating gives CASSSLGGGYGYTF. The chain has TRBV28 and TRBJ1-2; D possibly corresponds to TRBD1 (5 bases). Trimming stripped 5 bases from V and 4 bases from J, with 14 bases between. The CDR3 covers 14 residues. CDR1 and CDR2 (germline): MDHEN, SYDVKM.

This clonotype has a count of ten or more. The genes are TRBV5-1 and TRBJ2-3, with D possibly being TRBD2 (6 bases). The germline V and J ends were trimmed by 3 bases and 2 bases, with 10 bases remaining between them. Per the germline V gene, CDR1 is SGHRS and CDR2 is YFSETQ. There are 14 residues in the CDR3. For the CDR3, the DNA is TGCGCCAGCAGCTCGGGACTGCTCACAGATACGCAGTATTTT. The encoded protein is CASSSGLLTDTQYF.

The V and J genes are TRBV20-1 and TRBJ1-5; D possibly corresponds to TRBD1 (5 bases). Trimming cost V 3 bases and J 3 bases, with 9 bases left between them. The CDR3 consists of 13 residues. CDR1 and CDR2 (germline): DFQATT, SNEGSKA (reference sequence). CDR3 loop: CSASKGANQPQHF. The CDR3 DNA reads TGCAGTGCTAGCAAAGGGGCCAATCAGCCCCAGCATTTT.

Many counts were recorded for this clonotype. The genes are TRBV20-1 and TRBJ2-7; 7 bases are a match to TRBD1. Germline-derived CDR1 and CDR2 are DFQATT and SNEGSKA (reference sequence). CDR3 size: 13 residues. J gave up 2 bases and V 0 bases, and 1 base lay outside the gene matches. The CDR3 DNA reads TGCAGTGCTAGAGAGACAGGGACCTACGAGCAGTACTTC. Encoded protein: CSARETGTYEQYF.

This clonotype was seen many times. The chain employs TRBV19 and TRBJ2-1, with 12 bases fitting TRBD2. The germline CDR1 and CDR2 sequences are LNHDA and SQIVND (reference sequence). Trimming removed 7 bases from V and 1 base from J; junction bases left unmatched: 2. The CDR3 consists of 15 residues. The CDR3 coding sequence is TGTGCCAGTAAGACTAGCGGGGGATCCTACAATGAGCAGTTCTTC. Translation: CASKTSGGSYNEQFF. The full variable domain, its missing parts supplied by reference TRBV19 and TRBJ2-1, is DGGITQSPKYLFRKEGQNVTLSCEQNLNHDAMYWYRQDPGQGLRLIYYSQIVNDFQKGDIAEGYSVSREKKESFPLTVTSAQKNPTAFYLCASKTSGGSYNEQFFGPGTRLTVL.

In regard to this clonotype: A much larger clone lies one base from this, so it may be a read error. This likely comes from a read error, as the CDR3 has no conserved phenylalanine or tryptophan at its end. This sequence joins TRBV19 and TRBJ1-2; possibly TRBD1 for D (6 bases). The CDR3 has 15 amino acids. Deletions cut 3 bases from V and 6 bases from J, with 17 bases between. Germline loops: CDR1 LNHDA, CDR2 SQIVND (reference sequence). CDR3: CASSMGTPRSDGYTL. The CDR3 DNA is TGTGCCAGTAGTATGGGGACACCGAGGTCGGATGGCTACACCCTC.

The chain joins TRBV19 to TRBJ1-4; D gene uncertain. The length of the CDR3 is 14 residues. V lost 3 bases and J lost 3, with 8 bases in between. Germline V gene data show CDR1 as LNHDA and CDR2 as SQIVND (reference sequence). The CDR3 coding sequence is TGTGCCAGTAGTATGTGGACTTCTAATGAAAAACTGTTTTTT. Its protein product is CASSMWTSNEKLFF. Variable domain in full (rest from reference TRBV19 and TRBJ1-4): DGGITQSPKYLFRKEGQNVTLSCEQNLNHDAMYWYRQDPGQGLRLIYYSQIVNDFQKGDIAEGYSVSREKKESFPLTVTSAQKNPTAFYLCASSMWTSNEKLFFGSGTQLSVL.

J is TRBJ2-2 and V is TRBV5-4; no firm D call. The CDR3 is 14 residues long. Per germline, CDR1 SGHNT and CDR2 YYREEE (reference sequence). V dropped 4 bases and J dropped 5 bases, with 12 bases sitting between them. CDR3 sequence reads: CASSQKLGTGELFF. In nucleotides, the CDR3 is TGTGCCAGCAGCCAGAAATTGGGGACCGGGGAGCTGTTTTTT.

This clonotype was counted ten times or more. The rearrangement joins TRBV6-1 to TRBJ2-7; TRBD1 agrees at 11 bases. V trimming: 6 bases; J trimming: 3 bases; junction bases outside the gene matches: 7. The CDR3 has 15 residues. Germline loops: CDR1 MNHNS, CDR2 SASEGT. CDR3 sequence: CASRRPGQGVYEQYF. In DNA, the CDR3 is TGTGCCAGCAGACGCCCGGGACAGGGGGTCTACGAGCAGTACTTC.

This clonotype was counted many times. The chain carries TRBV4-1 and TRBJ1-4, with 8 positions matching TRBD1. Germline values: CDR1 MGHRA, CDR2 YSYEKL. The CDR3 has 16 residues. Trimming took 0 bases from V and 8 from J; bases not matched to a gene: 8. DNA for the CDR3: TGCGCCAGCAGCCAAGATGCGACAGGGGTTAGAGAAAAACTGTTTTTT. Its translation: CASSQDATGVREKLFF.

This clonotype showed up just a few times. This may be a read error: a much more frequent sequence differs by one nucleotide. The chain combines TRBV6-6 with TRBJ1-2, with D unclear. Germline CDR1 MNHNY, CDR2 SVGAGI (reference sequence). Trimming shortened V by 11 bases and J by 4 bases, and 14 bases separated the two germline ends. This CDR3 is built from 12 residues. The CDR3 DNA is TGTGCCCTCGGCGGGCCCGTCTATGGCTACACCTTC. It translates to CALGGPVYGYTF.

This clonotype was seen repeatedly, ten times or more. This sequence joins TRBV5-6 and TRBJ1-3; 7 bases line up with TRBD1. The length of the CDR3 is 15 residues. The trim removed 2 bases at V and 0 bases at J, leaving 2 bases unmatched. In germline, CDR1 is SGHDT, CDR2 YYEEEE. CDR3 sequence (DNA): TGTGCCAGCAGCTTTGGGACAGTCTCTGGAAACACCATATATTTT. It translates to CASSFGTVSGNTIYF.

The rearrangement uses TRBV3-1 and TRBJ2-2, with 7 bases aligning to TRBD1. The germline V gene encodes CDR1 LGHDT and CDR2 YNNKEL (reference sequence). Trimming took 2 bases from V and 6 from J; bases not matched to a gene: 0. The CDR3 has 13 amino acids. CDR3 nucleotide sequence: TGTGCCAGCAGCCAAACAGGGGCCGGGGAGCTGTTTTTT. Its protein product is CASSQTGAGELFF.